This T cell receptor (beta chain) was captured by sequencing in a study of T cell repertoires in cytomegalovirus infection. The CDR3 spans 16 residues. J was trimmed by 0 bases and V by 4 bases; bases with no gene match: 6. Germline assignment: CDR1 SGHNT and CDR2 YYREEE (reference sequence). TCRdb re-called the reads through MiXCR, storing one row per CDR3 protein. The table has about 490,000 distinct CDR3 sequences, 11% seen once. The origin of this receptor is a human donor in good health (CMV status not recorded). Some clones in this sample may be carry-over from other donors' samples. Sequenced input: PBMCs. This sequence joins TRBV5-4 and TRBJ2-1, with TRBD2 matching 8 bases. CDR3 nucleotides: TGTGCCAGCAGCCCGGGGGGGGGGGCCTCCTACAATGAGCAGTTCTTC. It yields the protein CASSPGGGASYNEQFF.